The present entry profiles one T cell receptor beta chain with its context. No antigen is known for it. These data originate in a study of blood T cells in healthy people across ages. The V end was cut by 2 bases, the J end by 2 bases, with 16 bases between. The CDR3 is made up of 17 amino acids. Germline values: CDR1 KGHSH, CDR2 LQKENI. General study findings and limits: A greater number of naive CD4+ cells and higher diversity distinguished long-lived donors from aged donors.

A J-beta primer mix and a sample-barcoded 5' primer were used in a second PCR of roughly 6 to 11 cycles. Each cDNA molecule carried a tag from a template-switch adaptor that contained 12 random nucleotides. Using its own MiXCR run on the 5' RACE reads, TCRdb lists one record per CDR3 protein. Of over 950,000 distinct CDR3 sequences detected, 35% to 40% appear once; the ten largest clones hold under 15%. The sample comprised blood. This receptor was identified in a man between 18 and 29 years old in good health. The chain recombines TRBV18 with TRBJ1-5; D possibly corresponds to TRBD1 (6 bases). DNA of the CDR3: TGTGCCAGCTCACCAAGCAGGGGAGAACTCGGCAATCAGCCCCAGCATTTT. This translates into CASSPSRGELGNQPQHF.